This T cell receptor beta chain was profiled in a study of T cell responses to AZD1222 COVID-19 vaccine. The repertoire was sequenced with immunoSEQ multiplex PCR; TCRdb's copy has only in-frame clones and lacks some. The table has tens of thousands of clones, 75% to 90% seen once. The sample here was peripheral blood, taken 28 days after the second AZD1222 dose. The sequence derives from an adult who received the AZD1222 COVID-19 vaccine.

CDR3 DNA: TGTGCCATCAGTGAGGGGGGCAGGGTCCCGATTTCACCCCTCCACTTT. It is translated as CAISEGGRVPISPLHF. V is TRBV10-3 and J is TRBJ1-6; D is possibly TRBD1 (6 bases). Trimming took off 2 bases at V and 9 bases at J, with 17 bases between the two ends. CDR1 and CDR2 (germline): ENHRY, SYGVKD. The CDR3 loop spans 16 amino acids.